The next 9 T cell receptor beta chains were all read from a single sample in a study of blood T cell repertoires in COVID-19. Generated by immunoSEQ multiplex PCR, the TCRdb table keeps only in-frame clones and is missing some. The sample includes about 150,000 clones, 80% to 85% of them seen just once. The sequencing input was PBMCs or T cells enriched from blood (not recorded which). Source of these receptors: a woman aged 45-60 years who had been exposed to COVID-19.

This clone was seen just once. CDR3 nucleotide sequence: TGTGCCAGCAGCCTGACCCAGGGGCCCCTGAACACTGAAGCTTTCTTT. It codes for CASSLTQGPLNTEAFF. This sequence joins TRBV27 and TRBJ1-1; D perhaps matches TRBD1 (6 bases). Germline assignment: CDR1 MNHEY and CDR2 SMNVEV (reference sequence). V was clipped by 6 bases and J by 0 bases, with 17 bases between them. This CDR3 contains 16 residues.

V gene TRBV20-1 combines with J gene TRBJ2-7; D ambiguous. Deletions cut 3 bases from V and 5 bases from J, with 14 bases between. The V gene's germline CDR1 is DFQATT and CDR2 SNEGSKA (reference sequence). This CDR3 region has 13 residues. CDR3 protein: CSASAWPQDEQYF. The CDR3 DNA is TGCAGTGCTAGTGCTTGGCCCCAGGACGAGCAGTACTTC.

The chain combines TRBV2 with TRBJ2-1; 15 positions agree with TRBD2. Germline values: CDR1 SNHLY, CDR2 FYNNEI. CDR3 size: 15 residues. V gave up 6 bases and J gave up 8 bases; unmatched junction bases: 5. CDR3 amino acids: CASSAGTSGRYEQFF. As DNA, the CDR3 is TGTGCCAGCAGCGCCGGGACTAGCGGGAGGTATGAGCAGTTCTTC.

V gene TRBV10-3 combines with J gene TRBJ2-2; 7 nucleotides match TRBD2. Germline CDR1 is ENHRY and CDR2 is SYGVKD. The CDR3 consists of 15 residues. Trimming at V came to 10 bases and at J to 2 bases, leaving 10 bases not matched to a gene. The DNA for the CDR3 is TGTGCCACCGCGCAACTAGCGACCAACACCGGGGAGCTGTTTTTT. Translating gives CATAQLATNTGELFF.

The V call is TRBV7-8, the J call TRBJ1-2; 9 nucleotides agree with TRBD1. The trim removed 5 bases at V and 4 bases at J, leaving 5 bases unmatched. The germline V gene has CDR1 SGHVS and CDR2 FQNEAQ. CDR3 length: 14 amino acids. The CDR3 sequence is CASSPTDRGYGYTF. In nucleotides, the CDR3 is TGTGCCAGCAGCCCAACGGACAGGGGCTATGGCTACACCTTC.

V usage is TRBV24-1 and J usage is TRBJ2-3; tentatively, D is TRBD1 (6 bases). The CDR3 length is 11 residues. Between the trimmed V and J ends, which lost 9 bases and 10 bases, there was a span of 13 bases. CDR1 KGHDR and CDR2 SFDVKD come from the germline V gene. The chain's CDR3 is CATSRGGAQYF. CDR3 nucleotides: TGTGCCACCTCCAGGGGTGGAGCGCAGTATTTT.

The genes are TRBV5-4 and TRBJ2-7, with TRBD1 identical over 9 bases. CDR1 is SGHNT, CDR2 YYREEE, per germline (reference sequence). The length of the CDR3 is 14 residues. Germline trimming cut 1 base from V and 4 bases from J; bases unmatched to any gene: 3. The CDR3 is CASSLTGGFYEQYF. The CDR3 coding sequence is TGTGCCAGCAGCTTGACAGGGGGCTTTTACGAGCAGTACTTC.

The chain joins TRBV6-5 to TRBJ2-2, with TRBD1 matching over 7 bases. Germline trimming cut 6 bases from V and 7 bases from J; bases unmatched to any gene: 11. The CDR3 totals 15 residues. Germline V lookup: CDR1 MNHEY, CDR2 SVGAGI. The CDR3 spells CASSQDRVRSGELFF. The CDR3 nucleotides read TGTGCCAGCAGCCAAGACAGGGTCCGAAGCGGGGAGCTGTTTTTT.

This chain connects TRBV7-2 to TRBJ2-2; 7 bases line up with TRBD1. The V segment lost 0 bases and the J segment 5 bases; nucleotides outside the gene matches: 3. The CDR3 loop spans 15 amino acids. Per germline, CDR1 SGHTA and CDR2 FQGNSA. CDR3 in amino acids: CASSLALTGTGELFF. The CDR3 DNA follows: TGTGCCAGCAGCTTAGCCTTGACAGGGACCGGGGAGCTGTTTTTT.